The 30 T cell receptor beta chains listed next were all sequenced from one sample in a study of cytomegalovirus exposure and HLA in healthy donors. Primers included in the PCR were 60 Vbeta and 13 Jbeta primers. The protocol was immunoSEQ multiplex PCR, while the TCRdb copy is restricted to in-frame clones and leaves out a portion. This table holds under 130,000 clones, more than 75% found once. Sequencing was performed on PBMCs. Source of these receptors: a woman in her late teens or twenties in good health and CMV-seropositive.

The chain recombines TRBV9 with TRBJ1-2, with TRBD1 identical over 8 bases. Trimming removed 4 bases from V and 4 bases from J; junction bases left unmatched: 9. Germline V gene lookup returns CDR1 SGDLS and CDR2 YYNGEE. The CDR3 sequence is 15 residues long. The CDR3 spells CASSSHRGSGYGYTF. The CDR3 DNA is TGTGCCAGCAGCTCACACAGGGGGTCAGGCTATGGCTACACCTTC.

This chain uses TRBV7-9 with TRBJ1-3; D gene ambiguous. Germline V gene data show CDR1 as SEHNR and CDR2 as FQNEAQ (reference sequence). The CDR3 loop spans 15 amino acids. Trimming took 0 bases from V and 0 from J, leaving 6 bases between them. The CDR3 DNA sequence: TGTGCCAGCAGCTTAGCGATTAGCTCTGGAAACACCATATATTTT. Translating it yields CASSLAISSGNTIYF.

The chain employs TRBV9 and TRBJ1-1; D possibly corresponds to TRBD1 (5 bases). This CDR3 has 17 amino acids. V was pared by 0 bases and J by 0 bases, with 15 bases between. Germline-derived CDR1 and CDR2 are SGDLS and YYNGEE. CDR3 sequence: CASSVATGGLMNTEAFF. The CDR3 bases are TGTGCCAGCAGCGTAGCTACCGGGGGTCTAATGAACACTGAAGCTTTCTTT.

The J gene is TRBJ2-2, the V gene TRBV9, with TRBD1 matching 8 bases. The ends lost 3 bases at V and 5 bases at J; junction bases unmatched: 3. The CDR3 is 14 amino acids. Germline V gives CDR1 SGDLS, CDR2 YYNGEE. In nucleotides, the CDR3 is TGTGCCAGCAGCGCAAGACAGGGGACCGGGGAGCTGTTTTTT. This gives the protein CASSARQGTGELFF.

The gene calls are TRBV15 and TRBJ2-1; D not resolved. The CDR3 extends over 13 amino acids. CDR1 LNHNV and CDR2 YYDKDF come from the germline V gene (reference sequence). V shed 1 base and J shed 8 bases, with 9 bases lying between them. The DNA of the CDR3 is TGTGCCACCAGCAGAGGGCCCGTGGATGAGCAGTTCTTC. As protein: CATSRGPVDEQFF.

This rearrangement joins TRBV6-1 to TRBJ2-5; 11 bases match TRBD2. The CDR3 is 13 amino acids. V lost 4 bases and J lost 5; bases outside the gene matches: 0. Germline V CDR1 and CDR2: MNHNS, SASEGT. The CDR3 protein is CASSVAGGETQYF. DNA for the CDR3: TGTGCCAGCAGTGTAGCGGGGGGGGAGACCCAGTACTTC.

The chain has TRBV7-9 and TRBJ2-3, with 8 bases that match TRBD2. V lost 6 bases and J lost 5; bases outside the gene matches: 10. This CDR3 contains 15 residues. CDR1 and CDR2 from the germline V gene are SEHNR and FQNEAQ (reference sequence). The CDR3, as DNA: TGTGCCAGCAGAACCCTCGGGGGGGCTGGAGATACGCAGTATTTT. Its translation is CASRTLGGAGDTQYF.

V and J are TRBV2 and TRBJ2-4; D may be TRBD2 (5 bases). Per germline, CDR1 SNHLY and CDR2 FYNNEI. This CDR3 has 14 amino acids. V gave up 6 bases and J gave up 0 bases, with 9 bases separating them. The CDR3 coding sequence is TGTGCCAGCAGGAATGGACTAGCCAAAAACATTCAGTACTTC. Translated: CASRNGLAKNIQYF. Variable domain in full (rest from reference TRBV2 and TRBJ2-4): EPEVTQTPSHQVTQMGQEVILRCVPISNHLYFYWYRQILGQKVEFLVSFYNNEISEKSEIFDDQFSVERPDGSNFTLKIRSTKLEDSAMYFCASRNGLAKNIQYFGAGTRLSVL.

Only a few counts were recorded for this clone. The rearrangement uses TRBV12-5 and TRBJ1-5; 10 positions match TRBD1. The ends lost 7 bases at V and 2 bases at J; junction bases unmatched: 20. The CDR3 covers 20 residues. CDR1 LGHNT and CDR2 FRNRAP come from the germline V gene. The CDR3 region has the DNA TGTGCTAGTGCTAAAATAGTTGGAGGGACAGGGGTTCTGGGCAATCAGCCCCAGCATTTT. Translated: CASAKIVGGTGVLGNQPQHF.

The chain recombines TRBV7-6 with TRBJ2-7; D perhaps matches TRBD2 (6 bases). Trimming stripped 4 bases from V and 7 bases from J, with 14 bases between. Germline values: CDR1 SGHVS, CDR2 FNYEAQ. The CDR3 is made up of 13 amino acids. CDR3 sequence (DNA): TGTGCCAGCAGCTCATACACGGAGGGAGAGCAGTACTTC. It encodes CASSSYTEGEQYF. Variable domain in full (rest from reference TRBV7-6 and TRBJ2-7): GAGVSQSPRYKVTKRGQDVALRCDPISGHVSLYWYRQALGQGPEFLTYFNYEAQQDKSGLPNDRFSAERPEGSISTLTIQRTEQRDSAMYRCASSSYTEGEQYFGPGTRLTVT.

The chain carries TRBV10-3 and TRBJ1-2; 10 positions match TRBD1. Germline V gene lookup returns CDR1 ENHRY and CDR2 SYGVKD. This CDR3 is 14 amino acids long. The trim removed 4 bases at V and 4 bases at J, leaving 3 bases unmatched. This chain's CDR3 is CAISADRGLYGYTF. The CDR3, as DNA: TGTGCCATCAGTGCCGACAGGGGGCTCTATGGCTACACCTTC.

The chain couples TRBV12-5 to TRBJ1-1; the D gene is possibly TRBD1 (6 bases). This CDR3 spans 13 amino acids. CDR1 and CDR2 from the germline V gene are LGHNT and FRNRAP. V lost 1 base, J lost 6 bases, and 9 bases lay in between. The chain's CDR3 is CASGLGGLSEAFF. The CDR3 DNA reads as TGTGCTAGTGGTTTGGGGGGGCTCTCTGAAGCTTTCTTT.

Notes on this clone: This CDR3 is also generated by other DNA sequences in the sample. The CDR3 DNA is TGTGCCAGCAGCTTGGCTGACACTGAAGCTTTCTTT. This encodes CASSLADTEAFF. The J gene is TRBJ1-1, the V gene TRBV5-6, with D uncertain. This CDR3 spans 12 amino acids. In germline, CDR1 is SGHDT, CDR2 YYEEEE. The germline V and J ends were trimmed by 0 bases and 3 bases, with 3 bases remaining between them.

The V gene is TRBV13, the J gene TRBJ2-7, with TRBD1 matching 7 bases. Germline-derived CDR1 and CDR2 are PRHDT and FYEKMQ (reference sequence). This CDR3 has 15 residues. The junction had 7 bases not matched to a gene; V was cut back by 5 bases and J by 0 bases. CDR3 nucleotides: TGTGCCAGCAGCGCCCCGGGACAGCTCTCCTACGAGCAGTACTTC. It translates to CASSAPGQLSYEQYF.

The rearrangement joins TRBV19 to TRBJ1-5, with a weak D call TRBD1 (6 bases). The V gene lost 10 bases and the J gene lost 7 bases, with 20 bases spanning the gap. Germline CDR1 reads LNHDA; CDR2 reads SQIVND (reference sequence). This CDR3 region has 14 residues. The CDR3 coding sequence is TGTGCCACCCTCGGAGCGGGGGCTGGGCAGCCCCAGCATTTT. It codes for CATLGAGAGQPQHF.

J is TRBJ2-2 and V is TRBV19; TRBD2 matches at 7 bases. Germline V lookup: CDR1 LNHDA, CDR2 SQIVND (reference sequence). V was pared by 5 bases and J by 1 base, with 7 bases of the junction left unmatched. CDR3 length: 16 residues. CDR3 sequence reads: CASSVKAGLNTGELFF. The CDR3 coding sequence is TGTGCCAGTAGTGTTAAAGCGGGGTTGAACACCGGGGAGCTGTTTTTT.

V gene TRBV28 combines with J gene TRBJ1-2; 11 nucleotides align to TRBD1. V gave up 6 bases and J gave up 8 bases; unmatched junction bases: 11. Germline CDR1 MDHEN, CDR2 SYDVKM. This CDR3 spans 15 amino acids. CDR3 in DNA: TGTGCCAGCAGCCTGGGACAGGGGGGGAGGAGGGGCTACACCTTC. Its protein product is CASSLGQGGRRGYTF.

This CDR3 is CASSLFPVSNTEAFF. In DNA, the CDR3 is TGTGCCAGCAGCTTATTCCCGGTCTCGAACACTGAAGCTTTCTTT. The gene calls are TRBV7-6 and TRBJ1-1; no firm D call. Germline CDR1 reads SGHVS; CDR2 reads FNYEAQ. The length of the CDR3 is 15 residues. V shed 2 bases and J shed 1 base, with 11 bases lying between them.

The chain employs TRBV27 and TRBJ1-2, with TRBD1 matching 7 bases. J lost 6 bases, V lost 6 bases, and 7 bases had no gene match. Germline V gene data show CDR1 as MNHEY and CDR2 as SMNVEV (reference sequence). The CDR3 totals 13 residues. The CDR3 loop reads CASSHGQVDGYTF. CDR3 coding DNA: TGTGCCAGCAGCCACGGACAGGTGGATGGCTACACCTTC.

The chain is built from TRBV7-3 and TRBJ2-1; D possibly corresponds to TRBD2 (5 bases). V lost 6 bases to trimming and J lost 9 bases, with 15 bases between them. The CDR3 loop spans 13 amino acids. CDR1 is SGHTA, CDR2 FQGTGA, per germline. CDR3 loop: CASRPGVSSEQFF. CDR3 nucleotide sequence: TGTGCCAGCAGGCCCGGGGTTTCCAGTGAGCAGTTCTTC.

This clone was counted a single time. The chain uses TRBV28 and TRBJ2-7, with D perhaps TRBD2 (6 bases). CDR1 and CDR2 (germline): MDHEN, SYDVKM. The CDR3 spans 16 residues. Trimming cost V 6 bases and J 3 bases, with 21 bases left between them. The chain's CDR3 is CASSRGPSGGIYEQYF. CDR3 nucleotide sequence: TGTGCCAGCAGCCGCGGACCGTCCGGGGGTATCTACGAGCAGTACTTC.

The V call is TRBV9, the J call TRBJ2-3; 10 bases fit TRBD2. Per the germline V gene, CDR1 is SGDLS and CDR2 is YYNGEE. V trimming: 0 bases; J trimming: 5 bases; junction bases outside the gene matches: 6. CDR3 length equals 16 residues. CDR3 coding DNA: TGTGCCAGCAGCGTAGCCAGCGGGGGGGAGAGAGATACGCAGTATTTT. Amino acid sequence: CASSVASGGERDTQYF. Full variable domain (remainder filled in from reference TRBV9 and TRBJ2-3): DSGVTQTPKHLITATGQRVTLRCSPRSGDLSVYWYQQSLDQGLQFLIQYYNGEERAKGNILERFSAQQFPDLHSELNLSSLELGDSALYFCASSVASGGERDTQYFGPGTRLTVL.

This clone was seen a single time. The chain couples TRBV5-1 to TRBJ2-3, with 8 bases aligning to TRBD2. After removal of 4 bases from V and 3 bases from J, the junction contained 10 bases not matched to a gene. This CDR3 spans 16 amino acids. Germline CDR1 is SGHRS and CDR2 is YFSETQ. CDR3 loop: CASSPAGGALTDTQYF. The CDR3 nucleotides read TGCGCCAGCAGCCCGGCCGGGGGGGCCCTAACAGATACGCAGTATTTT.

The rearrangement joins TRBV18 to TRBJ1-5, with 10 positions matching TRBD1. Germline CDR1 reads KGHSH; CDR2 reads LQKENI. This CDR3 region has 19 residues. J was trimmed by 0 bases and V by 3 bases; bases with no gene match: 11. The CDR3 sequence is CASSPTPGTGVYSNQPQHF. The CDR3 DNA reads TGTGCCAGCTCACCCACGCCCGGGACAGGGGTCTATAGCAATCAGCCCCAGCATTTT.

The chain carries TRBV19 and TRBJ2-7; a possible D gene is TRBD2 (6 bases). This CDR3 region has 16 residues. Germline V gives CDR1 LNHDA, CDR2 SQIVND (reference sequence). V lost 3 bases and J 2 bases, leaving 17 bases between the germline ends. CDR3 sequence reads: CASSMGDGSLPYEQYF. In DNA form, the CDR3 reads TGTGCCAGTAGTATGGGGGACGGGAGTCTCCCCTACGAGCAGTACTTC.

The chain employs TRBV1 and TRBJ2-7; TRBD2 reflects the table's D call only, with no check against the DNA. TRBV1 is termed a pseudogene. This CDR3 has 15 amino acids. The CDR3 coding sequence is TGCACCAGCAGCCAAGCGAACGGGTGGGTTGGGGAGCAGTACTTC. Amino acid sequence: CTSSQANGWVGEQYF.

The CDR3 region has the DNA TGTGCCAGCAGTGGGACCGGGACAGCAGCCTACGAGCAGTACTTC. Protein sequence: CASSGTGTAAYEQYF. The V call is TRBV9, the J call TRBJ2-7, with TRBD1 identical over 7 bases. Germline loops: CDR1 SGDLS, CDR2 YYNGEE. This CDR3 is 15 amino acids long. V dropped 5 bases and J dropped 2; count of bases not matched to a gene: 10.

A single count supports this clone. This chain uses TRBV4-1 with TRBJ2-1; 13 bases are shared with TRBD2. The CDR3 spans 15 residues. V lost 4 bases and J lost 9; bases outside the gene matches: 6. Germline CDR1 and CDR2: MGHRA and YSYEKL. This CDR3 is CASSPQLAGGPEQFF. The CDR3, as DNA: TGCGCCAGCAGCCCCCAACTAGCGGGAGGGCCTGAGCAGTTCTTC.

CDR3 nucleotide sequence: TGTGCCAGCTCACCAGGGTTGACAGGTGCAAGCAATCAGCCCCAGCATTTT. Amino acids: CASSPGLTGASNQPQHF. The chain links TRBV18 to TRBJ1-5; tentatively, D is TRBD1 (6 bases). The CDR3 extends over 17 amino acids. The V gene's germline CDR1 is KGHSH and CDR2 LQKENI. The germline V and J ends were trimmed by 2 bases and 1 base, with 15 bases remaining between them.

This clone was observed a few times. The genes are TRBV18 and TRBJ1-4, with D maybe TRBD1 (6 bases). The CDR3 has 16 residues. With 4 bases removed from V and 0 bases from J, the gap between germline ends came to 12 bases. Germline V gene sequence: CDR1 KGHSH, CDR2 LQKENI. CDR3 coding DNA: TGTGCCAGCTCACGGGGGCTCCATACAACTAATGAAAAACTGTTTTTT. This encodes CASSRGLHTTNEKLFF.